This T cell receptor beta chain was found in a study of blood T cell repertoires in COVID-19 (TCRdb year 2020). The study in broad terms: Collaborator samples came from the United States, Italy and Spain and covered acute and convalescent phases of COVID-19. The prospective study material was composed of cDNA or gDNA derived from T cells, B-cell-depleted T cells, or PBMCs. The dataset comprised deeply sampled blood TCRbeta repertoires from subjects exposed to, actively infected with, or recovered from COVID-19. The repertoires were released in a freely available public database meant as a resource for research on the immune response to SARS-CoV-2. The samples were drawn from two sources: the first 160 participants of the ongoing ImmuneRACE study, and over 1,000 subjects contributed by 6 global collaborators. Sample metadata almost always included a de-identified subject ID, COVID-19 status, age in years and sex. Where available, HLA class I and class II types were taken from metadata supplied by the sample provider and were not determined by assay-based typing. Beyond this particular receptor, the publication reports: The amount of clinical and demographic metadata varied by source and participant and was provided uncurated.

As concerns this clone: What this receptor recognizes is not known. Per-base qualities were not stored, and no clone one base away is much larger.

The immunoSEQ Assay, a bias-controlled multiplex PCR, was used to amplify TCRbeta CDR3 regions from genomic DNA. The authors processed their data as follows. Nucleated cell counts per sample were estimated from amplification of reference gene primers within the assay. To quantify the absolute abundance of each unique TCRbeta CDR3 rearrangement, sequence reads were collapsed and filtered. For each sample, productive Simpson clonality was calculated as the square root of Simpson's diversity index across productive rearrangements. TCRdb limited this immuneACCESS table to in-frame rearrangements with V and J called. A share of clones is missing; checked studies link under half to unresolved V genes, and the rest is unexplained. Clone size and the V and J calls come from that table; the DNA yielded D and trimming. The sample records 200,000 to 250,000 clones, roughly 80% of which are singletons. Of the sample, roughly 7.8% falls within the top ten clones.

Taken from the germline V gene (reference sequence), the CDR1 and CDR2 loops are LGHDT and YNNKEL. The CDR3, from cysteine to phenylalanine, totals 13 residues. Just the 39-base CDR3 DNA is kept, in frame starting at base 1. V trim: 5 bases; J trim: 5 bases; unmatched bases: 3. One collaborating source in Seattle enrolled patients while the patients were actively infected and followed the patients over time throughout the course of disease. Collaborating institutions collected whole blood in K2EDTA tubes following their own protocols. For TCRbeta analysis, collaborators shipped samples as frozen whole blood, isolated PBMCs, or DNA extracted from either of those sample types.

Sequenced input: peripheral blood. This sequence uses TRBV3-1 (or the pseudogene TRBV3-2) and TRBJ1-2, with 9 junctional bases fitting TRBD1. The source of this sequence is a woman at least 80 years old with COVID-19, enrolled during active disease. The CDR3: CASSSDRGYGYTF. The DNA is as follows: TGTGCCAGCAGCTCAGACAGGGGGTATGGCTACACCTTC.